One sample yielded the 23 T cell receptor beta chains listed below, sequenced in a study of cytomegalovirus exposure and HLA in healthy donors. Amplification used 60 Vbeta primers and 13 Jbeta primers. Profiling relied on immunoSEQ multiplex PCR, and the TCRdb table lists in-frame clones only, not all of them. The repertoire has about 150,000 clones, 60% to 80% of them found once; the top ten carry 9.5% to 15%. Sequencing was carried out using PBMCs. Receptors originate from a man aged 25 to 40 in good health and CMV-seropositive.

The rearrangement joins TRBV23-1 to TRBJ2-5, with a weak D call TRBD2 (5 bases). TRBV23-1 has ORF status, its function being uncertain. The CDR3 consists of 15 residues. With 0 bases removed from V and 5 bases from J, the gap between germline ends came to 13 bases. The CDR3 region is CASSQSSEGLETQYF. The CDR3 bases are TGCGCCAGCAGTCAATCGTCCGAGGGTCTGGAGACCCAGTACTTC.

This clone was counted only a few times. The chain uses TRBV5-1 and TRBJ1-6, with 7 positions matching TRBD1. Germline V CDR1 and CDR2: SGHRS, YFSETQ. The CDR3 is made up of 15 amino acids. The J segment lost 3 bases and the V segment lost 2 bases, leaving 2 bases of the junction unmatched. The CDR3 region has the DNA TGCGCCAGCAGCTTTGGGACAGTCTATAATTCACCCCTCCACTTT. Protein product: CASSFGTVYNSPLHF. The whole variable domain, filled in from reference TRBV5-1 and TRBJ1-6, reads KAGVTQTPRYLIKTRGQQVTLSCSPISGHRSVSWYQQTPGQGLQFLFEYFSETQRNKGNFPGRFSGRQFSNSRSEMNVSTLELGDSALYLCASSFGTVYNSPLHFGNGTRLTVT.

This chain connects TRBV27 to TRBJ1-5; D call uncertain. The CDR3 totals 16 residues. V gave up 0 bases and J gave up 0 bases, with 9 bases separating them. Germline V gene lookup returns CDR1 MNHEY and CDR2 SMNVEV (reference sequence). CDR3 sequence (DNA): TGTGCCAGCAGTTTATCGAGCAGGAATAGCAATCAGCCCCAGCATTTT. As protein: CASSLSSRNSNQPQHF.

V and J are TRBV9 and TRBJ1-1, with D perhaps TRBD1 (5 bases). This CDR3 is built from 15 residues. Germline V gene data show CDR1 as SGDLS and CDR2 as YYNGEE. Trimming stripped 0 bases from V and 0 bases from J, with 9 bases between. CDR3 sequence: CASSVDGAVNTEAFF. CDR3 bases: TGTGCCAGCAGCGTAGATGGGGCCGTGAACACTGAAGCTTTCTTT.

The chain couples TRBV28 to TRBJ1-2; possibly TRBD1 for D (6 bases). V lost 5 bases to trimming and J lost 5 bases, with 9 bases between them. The germline V gene encodes CDR1 MDHEN and CDR2 SYDVKM. The CDR3 runs to 12 residues. The CDR3, as DNA: TGTGCCAGCAGTGGGGGCCGGTATGGCTACACCTTC. As protein: CASSGGRYGYTF.

In its sample, this clone was seen once. The chain combines TRBV7-3 with TRBJ2-5, with a tentative D call TRBD2 (5 bases). CDR3 length equals 13 residues. V gave up 5 bases and J gave up 3 bases, with 10 bases separating them. CDR1 and CDR2 from the germline V gene are SGHTA and FQGTGA. CDR3 sequence reads: CASSSGNEETQYF. CDR3 sequence (DNA): TGTGCCAGCAGCAGCGGAAACGAAGAGACCCAGTACTTC. Complete variable domain (other parts from reference TRBV7-3 and TRBJ2-5): GAGVSQTPSNKVTEKGKYVELRCDPISGHTALYWYRQSLGQGPEFLIYFQGTGAADDSGLPNDRFFAVRPEGSVSTLKIQRTERGDSAVYLCASSSGNEETQYFGPGTRLLVL.

The V call is TRBV2, the J call TRBJ2-7; tentative D call: TRBD2 (6 bases). Germline CDR1 SNHLY, CDR2 FYNNEI. The CDR3 is 15 amino acids. The ends were cut back, 1 base at V and 2 bases at J, with 12 bases in the middle. Here the CDR3 DNA reads TGTGCCAGCAGTGAAGGGGGAGGTGATACCTACGAGCAGTACTTC. It codes for CASSEGGGDTYEQYF.

This chain uses TRBV27 with TRBJ1-5, with a weak D call TRBD1 (5 bases). Germline V lookup: CDR1 MNHEY, CDR2 SMNVEV (reference sequence). The V gene lost 2 bases and the J gene lost 3 bases, with 8 bases spanning the gap. This CDR3 has 14 amino acids. CDR3 in amino acids: CASSLTGVNQPQHF. As DNA, the CDR3 is TGTGCCAGCAGTTTAACGGGGGTCAATCAGCCCCAGCATTTT.

There are a few counts of this clone. The gene calls are TRBV7-9 and TRBJ1-2, with 7 bases identical to TRBD1. The V gene end was trimmed by 4 bases and the J gene end by 8 bases; junction bases not matched to a gene: 7. The V gene's germline CDR1 is SEHNR and CDR2 FQNEAQ (reference sequence). This CDR3 spans 13 amino acids. The CDR3 region is CASSWRQGDGYTF. CDR3 DNA sequence: TGTGCCAGCAGCTGGAGACAGGGTGACGGCTACACCTTC.

This sequence joins TRBV7-2 and TRBJ1-1; D possibly corresponds to TRBD1 (5 bases). CDR1 SGHTA and CDR2 FQGNSA come from the germline V gene. This CDR3 comprises 14 residues. The ends were cut back, 2 bases at V and 5 bases at J, with 12 bases in the middle. CDR3 sequence: CASSLNAGRTEAFF. CDR3 nucleotides: TGTGCCAGCAGCTTAAACGCGGGGCGGACTGAAGCTTTCTTT.

This chain uses TRBV30 with TRBJ2-5, with a possible D match to TRBD1 (6 bases). Germline loops: CDR1 GTSNPN, CDR2 SVGIG (reference sequence). The CDR3 sequence is 14 residues long. The V end was cut by 3 bases, the J end by 0 bases, with 11 bases between. The CDR3, as DNA: TGTGCCTGGAGCGCAGACAGGTACCAAGAGACCCAGTACTTC. Protein product: CAWSADRYQETQYF.

CDR3 amino acids: CATSRGPGVDQPQHF. CDR3 DNA sequence: TGTGCCACCAGCAGGGGTCCGGGAGTGGATCAGCCCCAGCATTTT. The chain links TRBV15 to TRBJ1-5; D uncertain. Germline CDR1 LNHNV, CDR2 YYDKDF (reference sequence). Trimming stripped 3 bases from V and 5 bases from J, with 14 bases between. CDR3 length: 15 amino acids.

The rearrangement uses TRBV7-9 and TRBJ2-5, with 7 bases matching TRBD1. Losses at the gene ends were 2 bases for V and 2 bases for J; bases not matched to a gene: 5. Germline lookup yields CDR1 SEHNR and CDR2 FQNEAQ (reference sequence). CDR3 length equals 15 residues. The CDR3 nucleotides read TGTGCCAGCAGCTTATTAAGCAGGGGGCAAGAGACCCAGTACTTC. It translates to CASSLLSRGQETQYF.

In this sample, this clone turned up a few times. This chain links TRBV19 with TRBJ2-1; TRBD2 matches 7 bases. Trimming cost V 3 bases and J 4 bases; bases outside gene matches: 6. This CDR3 is built from 15 residues. CDR1 LNHDA and CDR2 SQIVND come from the germline V gene (reference sequence). The DNA for the CDR3 is TGTGCCAGTAGTATGGGAGCGGGGAGTTACAATGAGCAGTTCTTC. Translating it yields CASSMGAGSYNEQFF.

This clone was seen a handful of times. This chain links TRBV10-3 with TRBJ2-1; tentative D call: TRBD2 (5 bases). CDR1 is ENHRY, CDR2 SYGVKD, per germline. V dropped 6 bases and J dropped 4 bases, with 10 bases sitting between them. The CDR3 runs 13 residues. The CDR3 spells CAISREIYNEQFF. The CDR3 nucleotides read TGTGCCATCAGCCGGGAAATTTACAATGAGCAGTTCTTC.

The chain carries TRBV6-5 and TRBJ2-7; perhaps TRBD1 as D (6 bases). Germline CDR1 MNHEY, CDR2 SVGAGI. The CDR3 contains 13 residues. This chain's CDR3 is CGRNRVGRDEQYF. CDR3 DNA: TGTGGCAGAAACAGGGTGGGGCGGGACGAGCAGTACTTC.

This sequence joins TRBV11-3 and TRBJ1-1; maybe TRBD1 (6 bases). Trimming took off 5 bases at V and 3 bases at J, with 13 bases between the two ends. The CDR3 has 14 amino acids. Looked up from germline, CDR1 is SGHNT and CDR2 is YENEEA. Here the CDR3 reads CASSPRAGDTEAFF. Written as DNA, the CDR3 is TGTGCCAGCAGCCCCCGGGCAGGGGACACTGAAGCTTTCTTT. Based on the CDR3 plus reference TRBV11-3 and TRBJ1-1, the full variable domain is EAGVVQSPRYKIIEKKQPVAFWCNPISGHNTLYWYLQNLGQGPELLIRYENEEAVDDSQLPKDRFSAERLKGVDSTLKIQPAELGDSAVYLCASSPRAGDTEAFFGQGTRLTVV.

The chain combines TRBV28 with TRBJ2-7; D is ambiguous. The CDR3 runs 13 residues. The germline gives CDR1 MDHEN, CDR2 SYDVKM. V shed 1 base and J shed 2 bases, with 6 bases lying between them. The CDR3: CASSLSTAYEQYF. For the CDR3, the DNA is TGTGCCAGCAGTTTATCTACAGCCTACGAGCAGTACTTC.

The V and J genes are TRBV10-3 and TRBJ2-1; 9 bases are shared with TRBD2. The CDR3 covers 17 residues. Losses at the gene ends were 0 bases for V and 5 bases for J; bases not matched to a gene: 8. Germline-derived CDR1 and CDR2 are ENHRY and SYGVKD. The CDR3 region has the DNA TGTGCCATCAGTGAGTCTTGGTCTAGCGGGGATGACAATGAGCAGTTCTTC. Its protein is CAISESWSSGDDNEQFF.

The chain recombines TRBV9 with TRBJ2-7; TRBD2 is a possible D gene (7 bases). The CDR3 is 15 residues long. CDR1 is SGDLS, CDR2 YYNGEE, per germline. V gave up 4 bases and J gave up 0 bases, with 14 bases separating them. CDR3 nucleotide sequence: TGTGCCAGCAGCCCCGGCGGGGGCAGCTCCTACGAGCAGTACTTC. Translated: CASSPGGGSSYEQYF.

The chain couples TRBV6-1 to TRBJ1-5; TRBD1 matches 9 bases. The germline V gene has CDR1 MNHNS and CDR2 SASEGT. Trimming cost V 3 bases and J 3 bases; bases outside gene matches: 6. The CDR3 covers 16 residues. CDR3 protein: CASSEMGQGNNQPQHF. In DNA form, the CDR3 reads TGTGCCAGCAGTGAGATGGGACAGGGTAACAATCAGCCCCAGCATTTT.

This chain links TRBV6-5 with TRBJ1-2; D not resolved. Germline V gives CDR1 MNHEY, CDR2 SVGAGI. V shed 4 bases and J shed 2 bases, with 8 bases lying between them. This CDR3 contains 13 residues. CDR3 amino acids: CASSLTENYGYTF. CDR3 in DNA: TGTGCCAGCAGTTTAACAGAAAACTATGGCTACACCTTC.

The chain employs TRBV19 and TRBJ2-2; TRBD1 might be the D (5 bases). V was trimmed by 4 bases and J by 6 bases, leaving 15 bases between them. CDR3 length equals 15 residues. CDR1 and CDR2 (germline): LNHDA, SQIVND (reference sequence). CDR3 amino acids: CASSTDPRAPGELFF. CDR3 DNA: TGTGCCAGTAGTACCGACCCCAGGGCTCCCGGGGAGCTGTTTTTT.